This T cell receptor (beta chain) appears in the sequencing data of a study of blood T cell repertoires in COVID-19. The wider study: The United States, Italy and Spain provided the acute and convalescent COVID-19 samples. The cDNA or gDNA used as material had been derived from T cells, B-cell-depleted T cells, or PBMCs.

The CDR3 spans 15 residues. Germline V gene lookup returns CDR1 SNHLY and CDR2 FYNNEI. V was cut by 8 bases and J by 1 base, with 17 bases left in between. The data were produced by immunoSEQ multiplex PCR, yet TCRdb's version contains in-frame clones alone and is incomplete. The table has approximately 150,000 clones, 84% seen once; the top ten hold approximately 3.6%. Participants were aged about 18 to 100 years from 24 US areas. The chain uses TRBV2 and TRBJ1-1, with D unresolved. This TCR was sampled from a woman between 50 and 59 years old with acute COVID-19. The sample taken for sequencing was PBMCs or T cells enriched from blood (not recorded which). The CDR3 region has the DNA TGTGCCAGCTCTAAGGAGGGTATCGGGAACACTGAAGCTTTCTTT. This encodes CASSKEGIGNTEAFF.